This T cell receptor beta chain was captured by sequencing in a study of T-cell reconstitution after alpha-beta-depleted transplantation in children. Unique molecular identifiers were used to barcode this TCRbeta library. In TCRdb, the PCR reads were re-called with MiXCR into one record per CDR3 protein. The table lists hundreds of thousands of distinct CDR3 sequences, about an eighth of them singletons. A few counts support this clonotype. Germline values: CDR1 MDHEN, CDR2 SYDVKM. The ends lost 4 bases at V and 3 bases at J; junction bases unmatched: 6. This CDR3 has 16 amino acids. This chain connects TRBV28 to TRBJ2-3, with 11 bases identical to TRBD2. Material: PBMCs, mostly from graft donor cells, obtained 360 days after TCRalphabeta/CD19-depleted stem cell transplant. The source of this sequence is a male patient younger than 18 who had a stem cell transplant for acute myeloid leukemia, so the T cells may come from the graft donor. CDR3 sequence (DNA): TGTGCCAGCAGTTCGTTAGCGGGAGGGCTGACAGATACGCAGTATTTT. Translating it yields CASSSLAGGLTDTQYF.